This TCR beta chain was found in a study of T cells in Graves' hyperthyroidism and ophthalmopathy. Amplification of TCR beta CDR3 regions used RNA as the template. TCR CDR3 underwent first-round RT-PCR with the HTBI primer set. MiXCR, run by TCRdb on the multiplex PCR reads, gives a single entry per CDR3 protein. The data show approximately 590,000 distinct CDR3 sequences, 15% to 18% seen once. In this sample, this clonotype turned up many times. This CDR3 has 14 residues. The germline V gene encodes CDR1 SGHAT and CDR2 FQDESV (reference sequence). Trimming shortened V by 5 bases and J by 4 bases, and 14 bases separated the two germline ends.

The chain couples TRBV11-1 to TRBJ1-1; TRBD1 might be the D (5 bases). The sample was blood. This TCR derives from a woman aged 25 to 39 with Graves' hyperthyroidism. As DNA, the CDR3 is TGTGCCAGCAGCCCCCGCATGGGGGGCACTGAAGCTTTCTTT. Protein product: CASSPRMGGTEAFF.